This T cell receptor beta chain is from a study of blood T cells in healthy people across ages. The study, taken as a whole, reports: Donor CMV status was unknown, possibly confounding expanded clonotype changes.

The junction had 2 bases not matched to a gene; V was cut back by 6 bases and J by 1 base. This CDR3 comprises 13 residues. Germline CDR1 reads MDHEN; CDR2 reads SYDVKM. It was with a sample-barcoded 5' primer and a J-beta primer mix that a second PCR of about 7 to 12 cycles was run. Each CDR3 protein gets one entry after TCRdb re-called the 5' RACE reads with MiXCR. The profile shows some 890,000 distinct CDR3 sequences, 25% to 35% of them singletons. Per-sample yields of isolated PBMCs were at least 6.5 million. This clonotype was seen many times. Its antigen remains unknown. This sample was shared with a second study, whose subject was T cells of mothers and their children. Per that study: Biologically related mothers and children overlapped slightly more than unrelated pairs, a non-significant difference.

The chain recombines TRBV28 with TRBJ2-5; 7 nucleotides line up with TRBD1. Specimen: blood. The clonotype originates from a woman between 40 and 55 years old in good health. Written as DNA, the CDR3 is TGTGCCAGCAGACAGGGGTCCCAAGAGACCCAGTACTTC. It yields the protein CASRQGSQETQYF.